This T cell receptor (beta chain) derives from a study of shared clonotypes between healthy human individuals. Study-wide background: Each donor's CD8 memory used one plate, CD8 naive two, each CD4 subset three.

Some clones are missing from TCRdb's copy, which holds only in-frame ones; the method was immunoSEQ multiplex PCR. The sample yields about 2 million clones, about 95% seen once. CD45RO-negative, CCR7-selected cells formed the naive CD8 fraction, which excluded terminally differentiated effector memory CD45RA+ cells. This clone has just one count. Trimming shortened V by 0 bases and J by 0 bases, and 11 bases separated the two germline ends. This CDR3 contains 16 residues. Germline values: CDR1 MGHRA, CDR2 YSYEKL. The sequence came from a man between 18 and 29 years old in good health. The V and J genes are TRBV4-1 and TRBJ1-2; D may be TRBD1 (6 bases). Sequenced: naive CD8+ T cells sorted from blood. The CDR3 reads CASSQDEDSPNYGYTF. CDR3 DNA sequence: TGCGCCAGCAGCCAAGATGAGGACAGCCCTAACTATGGCTACACCTTC.